This T cell receptor (beta chain) was captured by sequencing in a study of identical twins. V lost 5 bases, J lost 5 bases, and 6 bases stayed unmatched. This CDR3 contains 15 residues. CDR1 and CDR2 from the germline V gene are KGHDR and SFDVKD. Findings of the study overall: Fewer insertions were carried by abundant cord blood beta clonotypes, but none was seen in memory repertoires. Out-of-frame TCR alpha sharing in monozygotic twins exceeded recombination model predictions. The authors noted that invariant MAIT and iNKT cells could partly confound zero-insertion analyses.

For this clonotype: Antigen specificity is unknown.

Everyone who donated was a healthy Caucasian. TCRdb re-called the 5' RACE reads with MiXCR, one entry per CDR3 protein. The data contain under 300,000 distinct CDR3 sequences, more than 12% of them seen just once; the ten biggest clones take up 7% to 9.5%. The genes are TRBV24-1 and TRBJ2-2, with 8 bases matching TRBD1. Sequenced sample: memory (CD45RO+) T cells sorted from blood. The TCR sequence derives from a young woman in good health. CDR3 residues: CATSVGQGGTGELFF. The CDR3 nucleotides are TGTGCCACCAGTGTCGGACAGGGAGGAACCGGGGAGCTGTTTTTT.